These T cell receptor beta chains were read from a single sample in a study of T cell repertoires in cytomegalovirus infection. Via MiXCR, TCRdb re-called the reads, giving one row per CDR3 protein. The sample contains hundreds of thousands of distinct CDR3 sequences, about a sixth of which appear only once. Sequenced sample: PBMCs. The receptor source for this set is a human donor in good health (CMV status not recorded). Some clones in this sample may be carry-over from other donors' samples. The CDR3 runs from the conserved cysteine through the conserved F or W. A D gene is named only where the DNA matches it firmly. Clone size, where shown, is once, few, many, or a class for clones that have expanded.

J | size | V | D | CDR3 | DNA
TRBJ1-6 | many | TRBV27 | TRBD1 | CASSLIDRGPNSPLHF | TGTGCCAGCAGTTTAATTGACAGGGGGCCTAATTCACCCCTCCACTTT
TRBJ2-1 | NA | TRBV7-9 | NA | CASSSRGRDNNEQFF | TGTGCCAGCAGCTCGAGGGGGAGGGATAACAATGAGCAGTTCTTC
TRBJ1-1 | many | TRBV14 | NA | CASSLGGGPTEAFF | TGTGCCAGCAGCCTCGGGGGGGGTCCAACTGAAGCTTTCTTT
TRBJ2-1 | many | TRBV12-3/TRBV12-4 | NA | CASSLAPDLAGPYNEQFF | TGTGCCAGCAGTTTAGCCCCGGATCTGGCGGGGCCCTACAATGAGCAGTTCTTC
TRBJ2-1 | many | TRBV7-2 | TRBD2 | CASSPELAGVGNEQFF | TGTGCCAGCAGCCCCGAACTAGCGGGAGTGGGCAATGAGCAGTTCTTC
TRBJ1-6 | many | TRBV12-3/TRBV12-4 | NA | CASSLGANSPLHF | TGTGCCAGCAGTCTCGGAGCGAATTCACCCCTCCACTTT
TRBJ2-1 | many | TRBV7-2 | NA | CASRYTGTNEQFF | TGTGCCAGCAGATACACCGGGACCAATGAGCAGTTCTTC
TRBJ1-2 | many | TRBV28 | TRBD1 | CASRAGTGGYGYTF | TGTGCCAGCAGAGCCGGGACAGGGGGCTATGGCTACACCTTC
TRBJ2-4 | NA | TRBV12-3/TRBV12-4 | NA | CASSQGRDIQYF | TGTGCCAGCAGTCAGGGTCGGGACATTCAGTACTTC
TRBJ1-1 | NA | TRBV20-1 | TRBD1 | CSAIKTGGFTEAFF | TGCAGTGCTATTAAGACAGGGGGGTTCACTGAAGCTTTCTTT
TRBJ1-2 | NA | TRBV29-1 | NA | CSVGGEDYGYTF | TGCAGCGTTGGAGGCGAGGACTATGGCTACACCTTC
TRBJ2-4 | many | TRBV6-1 | TRBD2 | CASTLLGLADGAKNIQYF | TGTGCCAGCACCCTGCTCGGTCTAGCGGACGGGGCCAAAAACATTCAGTACTTC
TRBJ1-3 | many | TRBV7-2 | NA | CASSLVGTRNTIYF | TGTGCCAGCAGCTTAGTAGGGACGCGAAACACCATATATTTT
TRBJ1-4 | many | TRBV7-2 | TRBD1 | CASSLWDRPNEKLFF | TGTGCCAGCAGCTTATGGGACAGACCTAATGAAAAACTGTTTTTT
TRBJ2-5 | NA | TRBV27 | NA | CASRSPRGAQYF | TGTGCCAGCAGGTCACCCCGCGGGGCCCAGTACTTC
TRBJ2-1 | NA | TRBV10-3 | TRBD1 | CAISEVWDRPQFF | TGTGCCATCAGTGAAGTTTGGGACAGACCTCAGTTCTTC
TRBJ2-3 | many | TRBV7-2 | TRBD2 | CASSLVRRRLAGQRTDTQYF | TGTGCCAGCAGCTTAGTCCGCCGTCGACTAGCGGGACAACGCACAGATACGCAGTATTTT
TRBJ1-3 | NA | TRBV12-3/TRBV12-4 | NA | CASSFGFLSGNTIYF | TGTGCCAGCAGTTTTGGGTTCCTCTCTGGAAACACCATATATTTT
TRBJ1-2 | few | TRBV19 | TRBD1 | CASSIGTGENGYTF | TGTGCCAGTAGTATAGGAACAGGGGAAAATGGCTACACCTTC
TRBJ1-1 | many | TRBV12-3/TRBV12-4 | TRBD1 | CASSSHQTGPEAFF | TGTGCCAGCAGTTCCCACCAGACAGGGCCCGAAGCTTTCTTT
TRBJ2-2 | NA | TRBV19 | NA | CASSSRGGSNTGELFF | TGTGCCAGTAGTTCCCGAGGAGGGTCGAACACCGGGGAGCTGTTTTTT
TRBJ2-1 | many | TRBV7-2 | NA | CASSFTGTQGNEQFF | TGTGCCAGCAGCTTTACCGGGACTCAGGGCAATGAGCAGTTCTTC
TRBJ1-2 | few | TRBV27 | NA | CASGGNYGYTF | TGTGCCAGCGGGGGAAACTATGGCTACACCTTC
TRBJ2-7 | many | TRBV6-1 | TRBD1 | CASRKTGAEQYF | TGTGCCAGCAGAAAGACAGGGGCCGAGCAGTACTTC
TRBJ1-6 | NA | TRBV18 | TRBD1 | CASSPRSDRGNSPLHF | TGTGCCAGCTCACCGCGCAGTGACAGGGGTAATTCACCCCTCCACTTT
TRBJ2-3 | many | TRBV11-3 | TRBD2 | CASSPRGSGGPDTQYF | TGTGCCAGCAGCCCGAGGGGCAGCGGGGGGCCAGATACGCAGTATTTT